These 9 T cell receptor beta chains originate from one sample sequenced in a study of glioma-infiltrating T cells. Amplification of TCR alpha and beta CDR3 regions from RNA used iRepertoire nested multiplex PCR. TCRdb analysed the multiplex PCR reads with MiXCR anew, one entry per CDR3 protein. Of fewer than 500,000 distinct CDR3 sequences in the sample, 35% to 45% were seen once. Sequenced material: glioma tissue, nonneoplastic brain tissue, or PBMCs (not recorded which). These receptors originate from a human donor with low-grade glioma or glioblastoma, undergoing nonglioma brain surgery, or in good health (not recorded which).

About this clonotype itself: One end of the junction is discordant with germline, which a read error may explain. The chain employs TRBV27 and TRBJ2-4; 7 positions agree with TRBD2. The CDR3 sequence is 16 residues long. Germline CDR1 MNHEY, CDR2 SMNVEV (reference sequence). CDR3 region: CASSLGRERAKDIQYF. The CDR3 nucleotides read TGTGCCAGCAGTTTAGGGCGGGAGAGAGCCAAAGACATTCAGTACTTC.

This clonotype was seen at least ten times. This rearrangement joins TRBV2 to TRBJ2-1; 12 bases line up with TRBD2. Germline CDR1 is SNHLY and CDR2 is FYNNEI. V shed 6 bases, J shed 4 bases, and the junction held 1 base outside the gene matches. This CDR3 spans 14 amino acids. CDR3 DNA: TGTGCCAGCAGCGGACTAGCGGGGTACAATGAGCAGTTCTTC. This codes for CASSGLAGYNEQFF.

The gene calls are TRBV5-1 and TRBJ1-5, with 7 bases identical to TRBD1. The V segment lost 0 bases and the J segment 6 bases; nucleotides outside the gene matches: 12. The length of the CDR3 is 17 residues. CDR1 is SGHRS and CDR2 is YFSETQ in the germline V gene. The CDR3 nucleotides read TGCGCCAGCAGCTTGGACGGCTCCAGGGGGAGCGGTCAGCCCCAGCATTTT. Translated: CASSLDGSRGSGQPQHF.

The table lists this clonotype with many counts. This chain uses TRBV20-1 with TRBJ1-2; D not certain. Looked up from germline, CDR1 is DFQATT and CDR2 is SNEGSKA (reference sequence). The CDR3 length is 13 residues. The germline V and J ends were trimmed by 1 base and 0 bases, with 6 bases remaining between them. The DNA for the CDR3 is TGCAGTGCTAGAGGGAGGGCTAACTATGGCTACACCTTC. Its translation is CSARGRANYGYTF.

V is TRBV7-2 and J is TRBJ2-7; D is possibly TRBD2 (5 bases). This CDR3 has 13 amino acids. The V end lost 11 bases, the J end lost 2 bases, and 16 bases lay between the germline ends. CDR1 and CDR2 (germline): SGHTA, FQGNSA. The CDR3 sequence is CAHQGSNAYEQYF. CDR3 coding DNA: TGTGCCCACCAAGGGAGCAACGCCTACGAGCAGTACTTC.

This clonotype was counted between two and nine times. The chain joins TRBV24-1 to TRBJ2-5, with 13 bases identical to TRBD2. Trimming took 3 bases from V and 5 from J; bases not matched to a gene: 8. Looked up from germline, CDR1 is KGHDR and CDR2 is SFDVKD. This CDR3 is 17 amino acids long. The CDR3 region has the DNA TGTGCCACCAGTGATGAGAGACGGACTAGCGGGAGTGAGACCCAGTACTTC. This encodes CATSDERRTSGSETQYF.

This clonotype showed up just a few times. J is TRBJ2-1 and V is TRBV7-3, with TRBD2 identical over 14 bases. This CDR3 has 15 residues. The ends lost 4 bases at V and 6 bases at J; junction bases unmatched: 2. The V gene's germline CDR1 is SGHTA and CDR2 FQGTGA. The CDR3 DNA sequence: TGTGCCAGCAGCTCGACTAGCGGGAGGGCCAATGAGCAGTTCTTC. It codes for CASSSTSGRANEQFF.

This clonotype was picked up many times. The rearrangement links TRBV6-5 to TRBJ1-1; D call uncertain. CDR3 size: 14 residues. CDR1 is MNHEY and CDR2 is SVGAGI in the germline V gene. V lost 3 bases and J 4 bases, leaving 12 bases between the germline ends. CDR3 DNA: TGTGCCAGCAGTTATAGGTTGGGTCCCACTGAAGCTTTCTTT. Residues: CASSYRLGPTEAFF.

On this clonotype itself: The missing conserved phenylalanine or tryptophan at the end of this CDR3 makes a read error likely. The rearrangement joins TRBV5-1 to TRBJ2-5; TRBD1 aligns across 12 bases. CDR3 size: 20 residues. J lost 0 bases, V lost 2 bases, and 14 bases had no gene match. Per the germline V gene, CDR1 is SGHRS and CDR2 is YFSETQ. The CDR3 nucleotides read TGCGCCAGCAGCTTTCCTTCCGGGACAGGGGGCTTCGATTACCAAGAGACCCAGTACCTC. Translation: CASSFPSGTGGFDYQETQYL.